One sample yielded the 2 T cell receptor beta chains listed below, sequenced in a study of T cell repertoires in cytomegalovirus infection. From the reads, TCRdb called clonotypes with MiXCR, one entry per CDR3 protein. The sample includes 500,000 to 600,000 distinct CDR3 sequences, about 15% of them seen just once. The sequenced sample was CD8+ T cells from PBMCs. The receptors shown here come from a human donor in good health (CMV status not recorded). Some clones in this sample may be carry-over from other donors' samples.

The chain recombines TRBV10-2 with TRBJ1-1, with D perhaps matching TRBD1 (6 bases). With 8 bases removed from V and 10 bases from J, the gap between germline ends came to 14 bases. Germline V CDR1 and CDR2: WSHSY, SAAADI. This CDR3 comprises 11 residues. The CDR3 bases are TGCGCCAGCCTTGGTGGGACATTAGCTTTCTTT. Protein: CASLGGTLAFF.

The J gene is TRBJ1-1, the V gene TRBV7-6; D gene ambiguous. The ends were cut back, 3 bases at V and 1 base at J, with 6 bases in the middle. From germline, CDR1 is SGHVS and CDR2 FNYEAQ. The CDR3 has 13 residues. The CDR3: CASSFERNTEAFF. CDR3 DNA: TGTGCCAGCAGCTTTGAGAGGAACACTGAAGCTTTCTTT. Variable domain in full (rest from reference TRBV7-6 and TRBJ1-1): GAGVSQSPRYKVTKRGQDVALRCDPISGHVSLYWYRQALGQGPEFLTYFNYEAQQDKSGLPNDRFSAERPEGSISTLTIQRTEQRDSAMYRCASSFERNTEAFFGQGTRLTVV.